Below, one T cell receptor (beta chain) is given with its context. Generated by immunoSEQ multiplex PCR, the TCRdb table keeps only in-frame clones and is missing some. The sample carries under 300,000 clones, roughly nine tenths recorded once. Germline CDR1 and CDR2: MNHEY and SMNVEV (reference sequence). V was clipped by 5 bases and J by 1 base; unmatched bases: 5. There are 17 residues in the CDR3. The data are from a study of blood T cell repertoires in COVID-19. The age range of participants was 18 to 89 years, with residence in under 30 US areas. The gene calls are TRBV27 and TRBJ2-3; the match to TRBD2 covers 14 bases. This clonotype was sampled from a woman aged 18 to 35 who had recovered from COVID-19. The material sequenced was PBMCs or T cells enriched from blood (not recorded which). CDR3 region: CASSPPTSGGGTDTQYF. CDR3 coding DNA: TGTGCCAGCAGTCCCCCGACTAGCGGGGGGGGCACAGATACGCAGTATTTT.